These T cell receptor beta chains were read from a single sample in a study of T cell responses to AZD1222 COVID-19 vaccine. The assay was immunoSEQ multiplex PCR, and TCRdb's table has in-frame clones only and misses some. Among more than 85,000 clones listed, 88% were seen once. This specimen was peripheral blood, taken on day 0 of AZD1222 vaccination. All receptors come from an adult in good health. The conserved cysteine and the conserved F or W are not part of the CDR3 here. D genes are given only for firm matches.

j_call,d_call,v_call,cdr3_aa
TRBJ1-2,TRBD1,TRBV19,ASSPNPGQGNYGYT
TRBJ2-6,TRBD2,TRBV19,ASSASLAGASGANVLT
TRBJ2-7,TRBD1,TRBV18,ASSPGVGTGEYEQY
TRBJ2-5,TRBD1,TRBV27,ASRPTGGVVGETQY
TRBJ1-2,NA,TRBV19,ASTTAYGYT
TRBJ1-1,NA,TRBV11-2,ASSGRGPGTEAF
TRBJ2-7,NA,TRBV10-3,AISERHEQY
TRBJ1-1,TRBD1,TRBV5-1,ASSYGTGNTEAF
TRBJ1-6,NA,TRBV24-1,ATGGFDSPPLNSPLH
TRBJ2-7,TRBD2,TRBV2,ASSPGGLAANEQY
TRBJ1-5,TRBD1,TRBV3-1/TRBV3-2,ASTHGTGGNQPQH
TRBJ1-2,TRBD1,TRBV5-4,ASSPAGGSIFLYGYT
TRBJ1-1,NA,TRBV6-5,ASSYSFRPGGTEAF
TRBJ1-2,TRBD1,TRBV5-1,ASSSRTGNYGYT
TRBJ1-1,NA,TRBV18,ASSPTSNRDTEAF
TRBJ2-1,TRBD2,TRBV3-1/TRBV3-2,ASSPRGGSGRYNEQF
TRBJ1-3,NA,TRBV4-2,ASSLRRSINSGNTIY
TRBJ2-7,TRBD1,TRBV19,ASSSRSRDRPYEQY
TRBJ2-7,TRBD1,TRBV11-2,ASSLAGQGSYEQY
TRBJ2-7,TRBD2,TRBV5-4,ASSSGTSGSYEQY
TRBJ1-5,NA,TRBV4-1,ASSQERGGGFPQH
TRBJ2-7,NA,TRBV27,ASSLTRPRLGTTSYEQY
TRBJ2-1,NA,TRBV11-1,ASSRAHEQF
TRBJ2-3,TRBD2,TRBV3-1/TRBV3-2,ASSQDGRVADTQY
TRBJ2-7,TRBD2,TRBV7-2,ASSLNLAGGQY
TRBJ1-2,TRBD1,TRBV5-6,ASSPPHRGIGYT
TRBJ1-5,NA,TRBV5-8,ASITPRGGNQPQH
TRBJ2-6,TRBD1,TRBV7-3,ASSTGQANSGANVLT
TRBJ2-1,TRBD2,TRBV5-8,ASRRGRGAYNEQF
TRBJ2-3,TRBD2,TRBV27,ASSLRRSGVSADTQY
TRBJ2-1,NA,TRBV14,ASSLNTYNEQF
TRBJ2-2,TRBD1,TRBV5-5,ASTRQGPTTGELF
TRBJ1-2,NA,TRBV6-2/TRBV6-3,ASSYTHGTGYGYT
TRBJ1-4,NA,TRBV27,ASSLSRAPGEKLF